The subject of this entry is one T cell receptor beta chain. Its antigen is as yet unknown. This sample is part of a study of T cell responses to AZD1222 COVID-19 vaccine. Whole-study results and caveats: White British ancestry dominated among donors, who included more females, and clonal diversity was possibly underestimated.

Only in-frame clones appear in the TCRdb table, and some are missing; sequencing was by immunoSEQ multiplex PCR. The table lists around 120,000 clones, 70% to 90% of them singletons. J was trimmed by 4 bases and V by 1 base; bases with no gene match: 10. The CDR3 runs 17 residues. CDR1 is MNHNS and CDR2 is SASEGT in the germline V gene. Sequencing used peripheral blood, obtained on day 0 of AZD1222 vaccination. V and J are TRBV6-1 and TRBJ2-5; TRBD2 agrees at 9 bases. The sequence was obtained from an adult in good health. The CDR3 reads CASSEGYAGGLGETQYF. CDR3 DNA sequence: TGTGCCAGCAGTGAAGGCTACGCGGGGGGGCTAGGAGAGACCCAGTACTTC.